This T cell receptor beta chain emerged from a study of OX40 agonist ivuxolimab in advanced cancers. Study overall: Patients treated during dose escalation were battling hepatocellular carcinoma, melanoma, renal cell or head and neck cancer. Participants averaged around 60 years of age (range 23 to 79) and were around 80% male.

Measured with immunoSEQ multiplex PCR; TCRdb has only the in-frame clones, and not every one. Among roughly 48,000 clones, around nine tenths were seen once, and the ten largest hold approximately 10%. CDR1 is SGHNT and CDR2 is YENEEA in the germline V gene. The CDR3 loop spans 15 amino acids. V dropped 3 bases and J dropped 4; count of bases not matched to a gene: 4. The study, taken as a whole, reports: Partial responders receiving 0.1-3.0 mg/kg showed among the lowest clonal expansion.

Worth noting for this clone: Its antigen is as yet unknown.

On cycle 4 day 1 and cycle 7 day 1, as well as at baseline, blood was sampled. The receptor was derived from an adult with an advanced solid tumor such as melanoma, head and neck, liver or kidney cancer. The rearrangement joins TRBV11-3 to TRBJ2-1; TRBD2 aligns across 9 bases. Sample: CD4+ or CD8+ T cells sorted from blood, taken in a trial of the OX40 agonist ivuxolimab. The CDR3 region is CASSFPRGGYNEQFF. The CDR3, as DNA: TGTGCCAGCAGCTTTCCGCGGGGGGGGTACAATGAGCAGTTCTTC.